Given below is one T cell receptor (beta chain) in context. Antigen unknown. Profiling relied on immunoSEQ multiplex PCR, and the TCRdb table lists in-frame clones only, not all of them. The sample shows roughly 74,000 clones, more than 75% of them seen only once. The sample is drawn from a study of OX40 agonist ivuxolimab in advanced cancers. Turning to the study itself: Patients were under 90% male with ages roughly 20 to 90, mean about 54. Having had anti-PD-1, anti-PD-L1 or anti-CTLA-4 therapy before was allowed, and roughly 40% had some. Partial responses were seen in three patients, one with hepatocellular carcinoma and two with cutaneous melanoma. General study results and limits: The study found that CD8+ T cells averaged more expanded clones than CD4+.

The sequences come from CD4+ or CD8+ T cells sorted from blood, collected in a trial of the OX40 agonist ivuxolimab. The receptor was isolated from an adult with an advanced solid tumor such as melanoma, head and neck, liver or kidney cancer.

The CDR3 nucleotides read TGTGCCAGCAGCTATAGAGGACCTGGAAGGCCAGATACGCAGTATTTT. Its translation is CASSYRGPGRPDTQYF. The chain is built from TRBV14 and TRBJ2-3; D remains unclear. V was shortened by 5 bases and J by 4 bases, with 19 bases between the two germline ends. The CDR3 has 16 amino acids. Germline V lookup: CDR1 SGHDN, CDR2 FVKESK.